The clone carrying this T cell receptor (beta chain) was detected only once. Sequenced by immunoSEQ multiplex PCR; TCRdb stores in-frame clones only, minus some. The sample contains under 200,000 clones, approximately 90% of which appear only once. CDR1 and CDR2 (germline): SGHRS, YFSETQ. Trimming took off 4 bases at V and 0 bases at J, with 14 bases between the two ends. This CDR3 is 15 amino acids long. This sample stems from a study of blood T cell repertoires in COVID-19. This clonotype was obtained from a man aged 60 to 69 with acute or convalescent COVID-19. Source material: peripheral blood. This chain joins TRBV5-1 and TRBJ2-7; possible D gene TRBD2, 6 bases. As DNA, the CDR3 is TGCGCCAGCAGCAGAGAGGGACTTCCCTCCTACGAGCAGTACTTC. Amino acid sequence: CASSREGLPSYEQYF.